The 21 T cell receptor beta chains reported below all come from one sample, sequenced in a study of blood T cells in healthy people across ages. A second 7 to 11 cycle PCR used barcoded and J-beta primers. TCRdb recomputed calls from the 5' RACE reads with MiXCR, one row per CDR3 protein. Here the sample spans about 1.6 million distinct CDR3 sequences, 30% to 40% being singletons. Sequencing was performed on blood. The receptor set was obtained from a woman younger than 45 in good health.

The count of this clonotype is one. This CDR3 is CAWLGYGYTF. The CDR3 DNA is TGTGCCTGGCTAGGGTATGGCTACACCTTC. V usage is TRBV30 and J usage is TRBJ1-2; D gene uncertain. Looked up from germline, CDR1 is GTSNPN and CDR2 is SVGIG (reference sequence). Trimming left V 5 bases short and J 5 bases short, with 6 bases between. This CDR3 spans 10 amino acids.

This clonotype was observed a handful of times. The chain has TRBV5-6 and TRBJ2-3; D is unresolved. Germline CDR1 reads SGHDT; CDR2 reads YYEEEE. The germline V and J ends were trimmed by 3 bases and 4 bases, with 15 bases remaining between them. The length of the CDR3 is 15 residues. CDR3 in amino acids: CASSSSAKRADTQYF. In DNA, the CDR3 is TGTGCCAGCAGCTCCTCCGCGAAAAGGGCAGATACGCAGTATTTT.

In its sample, this clonotype was seen a few times. V is TRBV27 and J is TRBJ1-6, with D unclear. Germline V gene data show CDR1 as MNHEY and CDR2 as SMNVEV (reference sequence). This CDR3 has 16 residues. Trimming cost V 5 bases and J 7 bases, with 18 bases left between them. The CDR3, as DNA: TGTGCCAGCAGTCTCGGCCCAACAGCGGGAAATTCACCCCTCCACTTT. Protein: CASSLGPTAGNSPLHF.

This clonotype was observed a handful of times. The DNA of the CDR3 is TGCGCCAGCAGCCTAAGCGGGAGGGTTAGCAATGAGCAGTTCTTC. It yields the protein CASSLSGRVSNEQFF. The chain has TRBV5-1 and TRBJ2-1, with 10 bases aligning to TRBD2. Trimming removed 4 bases from V and 6 bases from J; junction bases left unmatched: 7. The CDR3 sequence is 15 residues long. CDR1 SGHRS and CDR2 YFSETQ come from the germline V gene.

The sample holds many counts of this clonotype. The J gene is TRBJ2-1, the V gene TRBV4-1; weak D call: TRBD2 (6 bases). The CDR3 loop spans 16 amino acids. V lost 4 bases to trimming and J lost 9 bases, with 22 bases between them. Germline loops: CDR1 MGHRA, CDR2 YSYEKL. The chain's CDR3 is CASSPKAGRECGEQFF. Here the CDR3 DNA reads TGCGCCAGCAGCCCCAAGGCGGGGCGAGAGTGTGGTGAGCAGTTCTTC.

The J gene is TRBJ2-6, the V gene TRBV29-1; D gene ambiguous. The CDR3 length is 14 residues. V was shortened by 4 bases and J by 0 bases, with 7 bases between the two germline ends. Germline V gene lookup returns CDR1 SQVTM and CDR2 ANQGSEA. The CDR3 DNA reads as TGCAGCGTTGGCAGGAGCTCTGGGGCCAACGTCCTGACTTTC. Translating gives CSVGRSSGANVLTF.

A note on this clonotype: A much larger clone lies a single base off, so this may be a read error. As DNA, the CDR3 is TGTGTCAGCAGCTACACACAGGGGAACTATGGCTACACCTTC. Protein: CVSSYTQGNYGYTF. The chain couples TRBV7-2 to TRBJ1-2; the match to TRBD1 covers 7 bases. Germline V gene lookup returns CDR1 SGHTA and CDR2 FQGNSA. This CDR3 contains 14 residues.

The chain combines TRBV5-1 with TRBJ2-5, with 9 bases fitting TRBD1. The CDR3 has 14 residues. The V segment lost 7 bases and the J segment 5 bases; nucleotides outside the gene matches: 9. The germline V gene encodes CDR1 SGHRS and CDR2 YFSETQ. CDR3 sequence: CASGQGFYEETQYF. The CDR3 DNA reads as TGCGCCAGCGGACAGGGGTTTTATGAGGAGACCCAGTACTTC.

This clonotype was counted ten times or more. The J gene is TRBJ2-1, the V gene TRBV4-1; 10 bases line up with TRBD2. The V segment lost 0 bases and the J segment 7 bases; nucleotides outside the gene matches: 6. The length of the CDR3 is 16 residues. CDR1 and CDR2 (germline): MGHRA, YSYEKL. The CDR3 sequence: CASSQDNLAGANEQFF. The CDR3 coding sequence is TGCGCCAGCAGCCAAGATAACCTAGCGGGAGCGAATGAGCAGTTCTTC.

This clonotype was found a few times. This chain joins TRBV20-1 and TRBJ1-5, with D hard to call. Trimming left V 5 bases short and J 6 bases short, with 14 bases between. Germline CDR1 DFQATT, CDR2 SNEGSKA (reference sequence). The CDR3 has 13 residues. DNA for the CDR3: TGCAGTGCTGGTGCGCCCACGGGTCAGCCCCAGCATTTT. Protein: CSAGAPTGQPQHF.

V gene TRBV6-1 combines with J gene TRBJ2-1; maybe TRBD2 (6 bases). The ends were cut back, 7 bases at V and 1 base at J, with 23 bases in the middle. Looked up from germline, CDR1 is MNHNS and CDR2 is SASEGT. The CDR3 is 18 residues long. In nucleotides, the CDR3 is TGTGCCAGCACGGGGGTGTTCGCGGGGAGGACGTCCTACAATGAGCAGTTCTTC. Its translation is CASTGVFAGRTSYNEQFF.

In its sample, this clonotype was seen a few times. This sequence joins TRBV5-1 and TRBJ2-1, with 10 bases aligning to TRBD2. From germline, CDR1 is SGHRS and CDR2 YFSETQ. The CDR3 has 16 amino acids. Unmatched junction bases numbered 12, after V lost 5 bases and J lost 7 bases. CDR3 in DNA: TGCGCCAGCAGTTCTGGCCTAGCGGGGGCTAAGAATGAGCAGTTCTTC. Translated: CASSSGLAGAKNEQFF.

This clonotype was seen only a few times. The chain combines TRBV30 with TRBJ1-1; tentatively, D is TRBD1 (5 bases). Germline V CDR1 and CDR2: GTSNPN, SVGIG (reference sequence). The length of the CDR3 is 10 residues. V lost 4 bases, J lost 8 bases, and 8 bases lay in between. This CDR3 is CAWIQGEAFF. CDR3 coding DNA: TGTGCCTGGATCCAGGGAGAAGCTTTCTTT. Variable domain in full (rest from reference TRBV30 and TRBJ1-1): SQTIHQWPATLVQPVGSPLSLECTVEGTSNPNLYWYRQAAGRGLQLLFYSVGIGQISSEVPQNLSASRPQDRQFILSSKKLLLSDSGFYLCAWIQGEAFFGQGTRLTVV.

This clonotype came up a few times. The genes are TRBV6-5 and TRBJ1-2; 7 bases fit TRBD1. Germline CDR1 and CDR2: MNHEY and SVGAGI. The CDR3 totals 13 residues. J lost 4 bases, V lost 11 bases, and 10 bases had no gene match. This chain's CDR3 is CASRGQGGYGYTF. The CDR3 DNA reads as TGTGCCTCCCGGGGGCAGGGGGGCTATGGCTACACCTTC.

A note on this clonotype: This clone may be a read error of a much larger clone one base away. This chain uses TRBV12-3 or TRBV12-4 with TRBJ2-7, with D perhaps matching TRBD1 (6 bases). This CDR3 has 14 amino acids. V lost 4 bases and J 0 bases, leaving 10 bases between the germline ends. The chain's CDR3 is CASSSGASSYEQYF. CDR3 nucleotide sequence: TGTGCCAGCAGTTCAGGGGCTAGCTCCTACGAGCAGTACTTC.

The chain joins TRBV13 to TRBJ1-1, with TRBD1 as a possible D gene (6 bases). CDR3 length: 16 amino acids. Germline V gene lookup returns CDR1 PRHDT and CDR2 FYEKMQ (reference sequence). Between the trimmed V and J ends, which lost 5 bases and 5 bases, there was a span of 21 bases. CDR3 loop: CASSPSRGARGTEAFF. The CDR3 coding sequence is TGTGCCAGCAGCCCCTCGAGGGGGGCGCGGGGGACTGAAGCTTTCTTT.

This clonotype was picked up a small number of times. The J gene is TRBJ2-2, the V gene TRBV3-1; D is ambiguous. Germline CDR1 reads LGHDT; CDR2 reads YNNKEL (reference sequence). This CDR3 spans 16 amino acids. Deletions cut 1 base from V and 6 bases from J, with 15 bases between. As DNA, the CDR3 is TGTGCCAGCAGCCAAGGGTCCCACCCAGTCGCCGGGGAGCTGTTTTTT. Its protein product is CASSQGSHPVAGELFF. The full variable domain, with the rest looked up from reference TRBV3-1 and TRBJ2-2, is DTAVSQTPKYLVTQMGNDKSIKCEQNLGHDTMYWYKQDSKKFLKIMFSYNNKELIINETVPNRFSPKSPDKAHLNLHINSLELGDSAVYFCASSQGSHPVAGELFFGEGSRLTVL.

Only a few counts were recorded for this clonotype. The chain uses TRBV6-1 and TRBJ2-1; possibly TRBD1 or TRBD2 for D (5 bases each). CDR1 and CDR2 from the germline V gene are MNHNS and SASEGT. The CDR3 sequence is 15 residues long. V shed 6 bases and J shed 0 bases, with 12 bases lying between them. DNA for the CDR3: TGTGCCAGCAGAACCGGGACGAGCTCCTACAATGAGCAGTTCTTC. It specifies CASRTGTSSYNEQFF.

V usage is TRBV10-3 and J usage is TRBJ1-2; D is perhaps TRBD1 (5 bases). This CDR3 is built from 13 residues. Germline loops: CDR1 ENHRY, CDR2 SYGVKD. V lost 0 bases and J lost 8, with 10 bases in between. CDR3 amino acids: CAISESGTRGYTF. The CDR3 DNA reads as TGTGCCATCAGTGAGTCCGGGACGAGGGGCTACACCTTC.

This chain uses TRBV7-9 with TRBJ1-1; 7 bases agree with TRBD1. The CDR3 sequence is 14 residues long. CDR1 SEHNR and CDR2 FQNEAQ come from the germline V gene (reference sequence). V dropped 5 bases and J dropped 3; count of bases not matched to a gene: 6. The CDR3 DNA reads TGTGCCAGCAGCCCCAGGGGGTCAGACACTGAAGCTTTCTTT. Its translation is CASSPRGSDTEAFF.

The V and J genes are TRBV5-1 and TRBJ2-3; 8 bases align to TRBD1. The CDR3 extends over 16 amino acids. CDR1 and CDR2 from the germline V gene are SGHRS and YFSETQ. V was clipped by 4 bases and J by 2 bases; unmatched bases: 9. The CDR3 DNA follows: TGCGCCAGCAGCCGCTTCGGGGGACAGGACACAGATACGCAGTATTTT. It translates to CASSRFGGQDTDTQYF.